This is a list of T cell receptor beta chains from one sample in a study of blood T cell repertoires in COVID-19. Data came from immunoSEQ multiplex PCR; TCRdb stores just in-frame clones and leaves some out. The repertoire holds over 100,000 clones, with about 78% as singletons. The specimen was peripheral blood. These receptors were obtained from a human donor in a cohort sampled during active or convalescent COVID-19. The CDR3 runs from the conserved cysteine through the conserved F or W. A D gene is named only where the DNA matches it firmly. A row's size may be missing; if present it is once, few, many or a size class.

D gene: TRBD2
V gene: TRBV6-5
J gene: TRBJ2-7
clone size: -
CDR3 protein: CASSYISGGATYEQYF
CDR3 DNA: TGTGCCAGCAGTTACATTAGCGGGGGGGCCACCTACGAGCAGTACTTC

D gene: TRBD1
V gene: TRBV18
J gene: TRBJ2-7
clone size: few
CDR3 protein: CASSRPGQGYEQYF
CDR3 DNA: TGTGCCAGCTCACGCCCGGGACAGGGATACGAGCAGTACTTC

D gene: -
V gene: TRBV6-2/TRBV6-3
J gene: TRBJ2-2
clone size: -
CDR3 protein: CASSYHSTGTGELFF
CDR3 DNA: TGTGCCAGCAGTTACCACTCGACAGGTACCGGGGAGCTGTTTTTT

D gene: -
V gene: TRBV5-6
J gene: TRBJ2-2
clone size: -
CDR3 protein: CASSPKGLNTGELFF
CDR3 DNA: TGTGCCAGCAGCCCGAAGGGGCTCAACACCGGGGAGCTGTTTTTT

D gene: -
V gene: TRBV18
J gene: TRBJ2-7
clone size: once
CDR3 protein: CASSLPWTSYEQYF
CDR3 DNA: TGTGCCAGCTCACTACCCTGGACTTCCTACGAGCAGTACTTC

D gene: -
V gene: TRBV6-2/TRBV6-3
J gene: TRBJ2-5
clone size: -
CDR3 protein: CASSWGQWETQYF
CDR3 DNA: TGTGCCAGCAGTTGGGGGCAATGGGAGACCCAGTACTTC

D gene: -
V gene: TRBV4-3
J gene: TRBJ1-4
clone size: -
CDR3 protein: CASSQDRSSREKLFF
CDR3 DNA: TGCGCCAGCAGCCAAGATCGGAGTTCTCGTGAAAAACTGTTTTTT

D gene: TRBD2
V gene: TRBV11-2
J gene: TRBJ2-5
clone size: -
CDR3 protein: CASSLRTSSETQYF
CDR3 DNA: TGTGCCAGCAGCTTAAGGACTAGCTCAGAGACCCAGTACTTC

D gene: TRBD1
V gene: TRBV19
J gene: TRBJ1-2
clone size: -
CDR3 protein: CASYRGSYTF
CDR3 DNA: TGTGCCAGTTACAGGGGGTCTTACACCTTC

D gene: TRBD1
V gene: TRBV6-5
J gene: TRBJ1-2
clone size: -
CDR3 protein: CASSYTENRGTYGYTF
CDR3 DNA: TGTGCCAGCAGTTACACAGAAAACAGGGGCACCTATGGCTACACCTTC

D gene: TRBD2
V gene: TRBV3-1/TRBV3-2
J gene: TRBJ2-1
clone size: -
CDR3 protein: CASSLRTSATVYNEQFF
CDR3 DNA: TGTGCCAGCAGCCTTCGGACTAGCGCAACGGTATACAATGAGCAGTTCTTC

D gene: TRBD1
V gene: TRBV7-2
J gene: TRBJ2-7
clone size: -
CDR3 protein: CASSPGTGAYEQYF
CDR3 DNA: TGTGCCAGCAGCCCCGGGACAGGGGCCTACGAGCAGTACTTC